This T cell receptor beta chain was found in a study of shared clonotypes between healthy human individuals. Study observations and caveats: Naive CD4 clonotype sharing across a few donors was around 5%. Owing to a small donor count, the genetic and exposure-history diversity represented was limited.

V was trimmed by 1 base and J by 2 bases, leaving 12 bases between them. The CDR3 is 16 amino acids. Germline V gives CDR1 MNHEY, CDR2 SMNVEV (reference sequence). Note on this clone: Its matching antigen is unknown.

The data were produced by immunoSEQ multiplex PCR, yet TCRdb's version contains in-frame clones alone and is incomplete. The sample records about 1.9 million clones, roughly 93% being singletons. Positive CCR7 selection of CD45RO-negative cells yielded the naive CD8 cells, and terminally differentiated effector memory CD45RA+ cells were excluded. Sequenced material: naive CD8+ T cells from PBMCs. This TCR derives from a man aged 18 to 30 in good health. Some clones in this sample may be carry-over from other donors' samples. The J gene is TRBJ2-1, the V gene TRBV27, with D tentatively TRBD2 (5 bases). The CDR3 DNA sequence: TGTGCCAGCAGTTTATTGAGGCTAGCCACCTACAATGAGCAGTTCTTC. This sequence encodes CASSLLRLATYNEQFF.